The subject of this entry is one T cell receptor (beta chain). The sample is drawn from a study of CD8 T cells in Susac syndrome. RNA, at about 0.45 to 1 ug, was reverse transcribed with random hexamers. Amplification of TCR beta CDR3 spanned 54 Vbeta and 13 Jbeta via immunoSEQ multiplex PCR. Via MiXCR, TCRdb re-called the immunoSEQ multiplex PCR reads, giving one row per CDR3 protein. The repertoire has 300,000 or so distinct CDR3 sequences, 92% of them found once; the top ten carry about 0.063%. This CDR3 is built from 15 residues. Germline V gene lookup returns CDR1 GTSNPN and CDR2 SVGIG (reference sequence). V lost 0 bases to trimming and J lost 2 bases; unmatched junction nucleotides: 6.

The V gene is TRBV30, the J gene TRBJ2-7; 8 positions match TRBD1. Sample: CD4+ T cells from PBMCs. This TCR was recovered from a human donor with multiple sclerosis. The chain's CDR3 is CAWSVPNRGTYEQYF. The CDR3 DNA reads TGTGCCTGGAGTGTACCGAACAGGGGGACCTACGAGCAGTACTTC.